This T cell receptor (beta chain) was profiled in a study of CXCR3-negative and CXCR3-positive naive CD8 T cells. At the level of the study: With about 1.5 +/- 0.3 million reads per library, the TRB reads numbered some 150 million in total. Notes on the study in general: In naive cells, CXCR3-negative and CXCR3-positive subsets had similar TRBV-TRBJ usage; memory cells differed. In CXCR3-positive naive cells, the TRB CDR3s were more hydrophobic than in CXCR3-negative naive cells. Both naive subsets carried similar amounts of surface CD5, so TCR strength was inferred from TRB CDR3 properties.

Germline CDR1 and CDR2: MGHRA and YSYEKL. CDR3 length: 12 residues. Naive CD8+ T cells displayed a CD45RO-CCR7+CD27+CD95- phenotype. A word on this clonotype: No antigen is known for it.

Via 5' RACE with UMI labels, TRB cDNA libraries were prepared. One entry per CDR3 protein, without DNA, is what TCRdb gives after re-calling the 5' RACE reads. This repertoire includes 85,000 to 130,000 distinct CDR3 sequences. The chain has TRBV4-1 and TRBJ2-7. Sequenced input: naive CXCR3+ CD8+ T cells from blood. As to subset: CD45RO-CCR7+CD27+CD95- naive CD8+ T cells expressing CXCR3 (TNR3+). The source is a human donor in good health. Some clones in this sample may be carry-over from other donors' samples. The CDR3 loop reads CASSQDEDEQYF.